The rows below give T cell receptor beta chains drawn from one sample of a study of blood T cell repertoires in COVID-19. Sequenced by immunoSEQ multiplex PCR; TCRdb stores in-frame clones only, minus some. The repertoire holds roughly 120,000 clones, with just under 90% as singletons. The sequencing input was peripheral blood. The receptors derive from a woman aged 45-60 years with acute or convalescent COVID-19. Both conserved end residues are part of each CDR3. A D gene is named only where the DNA matches it firmly. Clone size is given for some rows only: seen once, a few or many times, or a class if the clone is expanded.

CDR3aa	CDR3nt	d_gene	j_gene	v_gene	abundance
CASSSSSGTENIQYF	TGTGCCAGCAGTTCGTCGTCAGGGACAGAAAACATTCAGTACTTC	TRBD1	TRBJ2-4	TRBV27	NA
CASSQDGGQKRNYEQYF	TGTGCCAGCAGCCAAGATGGGGGACAGAAAAGAAACTACGAGCAGTACTTC	TRBD1	TRBJ2-7	TRBV4-2	NA
CAWSVQVINYGYTF	TGTGCCTGGAGTGTACAGGTTATTAACTATGGCTACACCTTC	NA	TRBJ1-2	TRBV30	NA
CASSPDSNEQFF	TGCGCCAGCAGCCCAGACTCGAATGAGCAGTTCTTC	NA	TRBJ2-1	TRBV5-1	NA
CSVEGVRSYEQYF	TGCAGCGTGGAGGGCGTCCGCTCCTACGAGCAGTACTTC	NA	TRBJ2-7	TRBV29-1	NA
CASSVRTGYGYTF	TGCGCCAGCAGCGTGCGGACAGGCTATGGCTACACCTTC	TRBD1	TRBJ1-2	TRBV4-1	NA
CASSLKSGTSYTF	TGTGCCAGCAGCTTAAAATCAGGAACCAGCTACACCTTC	NA	TRBJ1-2	TRBV7-3	NA
CASNLGADTQYF	TGTGCCAGCAATCTAGGGGCAGATACGCAGTATTTT	NA	TRBJ2-3	TRBV12-3/TRBV12-4	NA
CASSRNQGAMTEAFF	TGCGCCAGCAGCCGAAATCAGGGGGCGATGACTGAAGCTTTCTTT	TRBD1	TRBJ1-1	TRBV4-3	NA
CASSQGQGHTEAFF	TGCGCCAGCAGCCAAGGGCAGGGTCATACTGAAGCTTTCTTT	NA	TRBJ1-1	TRBV4-1	NA
CASSLVQGQETQYF	TGTGCCAGCAGCCTAGTACAGGGGCAAGAGACCCAGTACTTC	TRBD1	TRBJ2-5	TRBV3-1/TRBV3-2	NA
CASSRLAGLSYEQYF	TGTGCCAGCAGCCGACTAGCGGGCCTCTCCTACGAGCAGTACTTC	TRBD2	TRBJ2-7	TRBV6-2/TRBV6-3	NA
CASSLGGLPYEQYF	TGTGCCAGCAGCTTAGGCGGACTGCCCTACGAGCAGTACTTC	NA	TRBJ2-7	TRBV7-2	few
CASSSPGTSGGDSYNEQFF	TGTGCCAGCAGCTCCCCGGGGACTAGCGGGGGGGATTCCTACAATGAGCAGTTCTTC	TRBD2	TRBJ2-1	TRBV7-2	NA
CASNQDSLGYSNQPQHF	TGTGCCAGCAATCAGGACAGCCTGGGGTATAGCAATCAGCCCCAGCATTTT	NA	TRBJ1-5	TRBV28	NA
CASSLNRNIQYF	TGTGCCAGCAGCTTAAACAGAAACATTCAGTACTTC	NA	TRBJ2-4	TRBV7-2	NA
CASSPYGQEYPKLYGYTF	TGTGCCAGCTCACCTTACGGTCAGGAATACCCAAAACTCTATGGCTACACCTTC	NA	TRBJ1-2	TRBV18	NA
CASKREKYNEQFF	TGTGCCAGCAAGCGGGAGAAGTACAATGAGCAGTTCTTC	TRBD2	TRBJ2-1	TRBV12-3/TRBV12-4	NA
CASSYIGTGGQYF	TGTGCCAGCAGTTACATCGGGACAGGGGGGCAGTACTTC	TRBD1	TRBJ2-7	TRBV6-5	NA